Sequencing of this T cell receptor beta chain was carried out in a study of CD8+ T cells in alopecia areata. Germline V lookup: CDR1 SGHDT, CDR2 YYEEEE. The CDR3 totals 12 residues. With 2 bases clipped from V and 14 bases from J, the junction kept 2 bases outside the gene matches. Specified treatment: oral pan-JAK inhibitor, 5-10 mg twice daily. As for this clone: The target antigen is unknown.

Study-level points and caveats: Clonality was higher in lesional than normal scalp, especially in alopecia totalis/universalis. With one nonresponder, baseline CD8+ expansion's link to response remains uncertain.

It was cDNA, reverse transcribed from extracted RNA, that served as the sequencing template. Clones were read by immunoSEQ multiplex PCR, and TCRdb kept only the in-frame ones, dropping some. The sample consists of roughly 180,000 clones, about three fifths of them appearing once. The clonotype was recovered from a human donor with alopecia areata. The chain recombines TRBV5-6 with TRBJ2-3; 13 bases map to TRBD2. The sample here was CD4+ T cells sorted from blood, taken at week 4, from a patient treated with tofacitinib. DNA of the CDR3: TGTGCCAGCAGCTTAACTAGCGGGGGGGCGTATTTT. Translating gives CASSLTSGGAYF.